This T cell receptor beta chain was recorded in a study of T cell repertoires in cytomegalovirus infection. TCRdb reprocessed the reads with MiXCR, giving one entry per CDR3 protein. Here the sample spans 600,000 to 800,000 distinct CDR3 sequences, approximately 25% being singletons. J gave up 1 base and V 4 bases, and 3 bases lay outside the gene matches. CDR1 and CDR2 from the germline V gene are SEHNR and FQNEAQ (reference sequence). The CDR3 spans 14 residues. This clonotype was found many times. The antigen is undetermined. Study-level findings and limits: CMV carriers having the relevant HLA were flagged by cumulative public TCR beta family frequency.

The gene calls are TRBV7-9 and TRBJ2-7, with 8 bases fitting TRBD1. The receptor comes from a human donor in good health (CMV status not recorded). Some clones in this sample may be carry-over from other donors' samples. Specimen: CD8+ T cells from PBMCs. In DNA, the CDR3 is TGTGCCAGCAGCTCAAGGACAGGGTCCTACGAGCAGTACTTC. It translates to CASSSRTGSYEQYF.